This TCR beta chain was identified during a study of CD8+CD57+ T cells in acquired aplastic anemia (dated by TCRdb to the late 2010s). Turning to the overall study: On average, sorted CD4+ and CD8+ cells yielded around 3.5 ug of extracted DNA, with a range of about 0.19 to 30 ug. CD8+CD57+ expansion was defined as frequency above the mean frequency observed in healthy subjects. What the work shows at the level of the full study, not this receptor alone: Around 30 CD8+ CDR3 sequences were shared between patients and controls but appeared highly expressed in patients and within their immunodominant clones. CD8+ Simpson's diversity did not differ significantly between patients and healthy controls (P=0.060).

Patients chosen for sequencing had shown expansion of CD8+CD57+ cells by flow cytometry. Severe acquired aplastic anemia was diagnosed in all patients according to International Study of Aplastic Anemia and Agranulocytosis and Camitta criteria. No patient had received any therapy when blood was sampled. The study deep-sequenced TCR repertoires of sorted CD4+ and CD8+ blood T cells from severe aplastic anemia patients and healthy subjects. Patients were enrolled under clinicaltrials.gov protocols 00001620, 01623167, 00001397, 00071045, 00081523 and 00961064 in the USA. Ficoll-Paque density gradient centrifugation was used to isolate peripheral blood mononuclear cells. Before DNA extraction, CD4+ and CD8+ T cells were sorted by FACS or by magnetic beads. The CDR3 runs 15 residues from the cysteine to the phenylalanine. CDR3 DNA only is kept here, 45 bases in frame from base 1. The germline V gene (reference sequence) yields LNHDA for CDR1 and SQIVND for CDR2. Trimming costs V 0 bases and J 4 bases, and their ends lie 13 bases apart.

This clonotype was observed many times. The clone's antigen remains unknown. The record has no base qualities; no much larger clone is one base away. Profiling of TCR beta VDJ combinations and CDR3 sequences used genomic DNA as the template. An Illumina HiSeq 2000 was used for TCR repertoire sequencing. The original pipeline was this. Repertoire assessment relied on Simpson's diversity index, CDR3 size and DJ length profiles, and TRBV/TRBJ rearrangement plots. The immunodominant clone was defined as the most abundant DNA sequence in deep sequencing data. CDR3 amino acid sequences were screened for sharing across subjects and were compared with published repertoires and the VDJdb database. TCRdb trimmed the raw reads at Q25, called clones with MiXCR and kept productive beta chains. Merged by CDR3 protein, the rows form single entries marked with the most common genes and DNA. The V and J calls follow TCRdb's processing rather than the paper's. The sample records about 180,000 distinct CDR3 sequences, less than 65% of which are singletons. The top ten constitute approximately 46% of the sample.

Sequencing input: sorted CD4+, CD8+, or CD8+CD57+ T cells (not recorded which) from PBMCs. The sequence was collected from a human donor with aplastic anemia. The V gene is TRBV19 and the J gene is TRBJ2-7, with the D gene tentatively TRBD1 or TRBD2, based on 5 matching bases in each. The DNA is TGTGCCAGTAGTATAGAGGTCTGCGAGGGGTACGAGCAGTACTTC. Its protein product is CASSIEVCEGYEQYF.